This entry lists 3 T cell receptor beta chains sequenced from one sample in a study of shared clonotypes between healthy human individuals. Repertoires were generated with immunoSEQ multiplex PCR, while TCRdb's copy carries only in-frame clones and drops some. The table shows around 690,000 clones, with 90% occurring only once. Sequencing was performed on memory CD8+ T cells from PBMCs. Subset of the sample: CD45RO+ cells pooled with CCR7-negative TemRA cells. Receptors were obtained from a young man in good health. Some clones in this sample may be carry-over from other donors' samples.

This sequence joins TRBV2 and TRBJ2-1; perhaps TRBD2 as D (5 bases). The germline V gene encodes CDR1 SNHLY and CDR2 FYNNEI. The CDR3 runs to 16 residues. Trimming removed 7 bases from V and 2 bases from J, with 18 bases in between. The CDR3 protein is CASTEGPGIAYNEQFF. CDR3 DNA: TGTGCCAGCACCGAAGGCCCGGGGATCGCCTACAATGAGCAGTTCTTC.

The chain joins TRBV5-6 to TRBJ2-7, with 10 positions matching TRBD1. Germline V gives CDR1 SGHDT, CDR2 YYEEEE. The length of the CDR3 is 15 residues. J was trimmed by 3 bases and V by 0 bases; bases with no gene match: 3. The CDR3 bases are TGTGCCAGCAGCTTGGCGGGACAGGGGATCTACGAGCAGTACTTC. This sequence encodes CASSLAGQGIYEQYF.

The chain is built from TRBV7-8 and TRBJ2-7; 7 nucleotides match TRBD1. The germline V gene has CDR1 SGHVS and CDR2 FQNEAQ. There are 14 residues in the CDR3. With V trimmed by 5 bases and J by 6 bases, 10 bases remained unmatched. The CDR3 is CASSPVGQASEQYF. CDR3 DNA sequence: TGTGCCAGCAGCCCAGTAGGACAGGCTTCCGAGCAGTACTTC.